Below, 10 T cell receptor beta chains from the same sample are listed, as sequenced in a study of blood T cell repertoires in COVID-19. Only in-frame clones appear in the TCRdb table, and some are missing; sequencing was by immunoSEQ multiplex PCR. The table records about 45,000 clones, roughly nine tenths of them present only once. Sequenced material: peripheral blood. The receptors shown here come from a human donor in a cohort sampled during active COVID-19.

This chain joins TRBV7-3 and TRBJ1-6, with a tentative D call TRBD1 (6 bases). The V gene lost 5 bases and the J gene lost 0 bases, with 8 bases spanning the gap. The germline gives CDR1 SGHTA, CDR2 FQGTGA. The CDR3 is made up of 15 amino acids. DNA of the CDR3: TGTGCCAGCAGCCCGACAGGCTCCTATAATTCACCCCTCCACTTT. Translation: CASSPTGSYNSPLHF.

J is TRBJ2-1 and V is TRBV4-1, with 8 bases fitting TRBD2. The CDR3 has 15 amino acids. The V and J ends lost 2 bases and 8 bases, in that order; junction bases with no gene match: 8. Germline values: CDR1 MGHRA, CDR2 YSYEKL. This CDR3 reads CASSQSSGGWDEQFF. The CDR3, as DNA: TGCGCCAGCAGCCAATCCAGCGGGGGCTGGGATGAGCAGTTCTTC.

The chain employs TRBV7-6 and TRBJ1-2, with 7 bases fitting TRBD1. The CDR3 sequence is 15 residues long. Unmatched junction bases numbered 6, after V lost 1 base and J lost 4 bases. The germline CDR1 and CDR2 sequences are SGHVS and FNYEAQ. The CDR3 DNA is TGTGCCAGCAGCTTAGGACAGGGTGGGACCTATGGCTACACCTTC. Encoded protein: CASSLGQGGTYGYTF.

DNA for the CDR3: TGTGCCAGCAGCGTAGGTAGCGGGTTCTCCTACGAGCAGTACTTC. Translating it yields CASSVGSGFSYEQYF. The J gene is TRBJ2-7, the V gene TRBV9, with 7 bases that match TRBD2. The V and J ends lost 0 bases and 0 bases, in that order; junction bases with no gene match: 3. Germline CDR1 reads SGDLS; CDR2 reads YYNGEE. The CDR3 covers 15 residues.

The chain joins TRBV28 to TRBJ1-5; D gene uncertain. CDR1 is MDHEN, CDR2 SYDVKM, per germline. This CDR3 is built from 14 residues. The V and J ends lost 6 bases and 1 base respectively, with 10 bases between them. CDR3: CASSLLGSNQPQHF. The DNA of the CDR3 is TGTGCCAGCAGCCTCCTAGGAAGCAATCAGCCCCAGCATTTT.

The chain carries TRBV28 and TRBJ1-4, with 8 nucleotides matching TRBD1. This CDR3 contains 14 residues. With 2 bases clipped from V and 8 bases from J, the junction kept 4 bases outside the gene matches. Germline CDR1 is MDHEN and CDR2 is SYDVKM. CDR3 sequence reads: CASSLQGAWEKLFF. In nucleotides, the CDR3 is TGTGCCAGCAGTTTACAGGGGGCGTGGGAAAAACTGTTTTTT.

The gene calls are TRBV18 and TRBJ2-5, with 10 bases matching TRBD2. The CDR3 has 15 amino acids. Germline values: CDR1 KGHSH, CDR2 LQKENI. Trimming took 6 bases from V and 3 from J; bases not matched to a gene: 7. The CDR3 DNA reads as TGTGCCAGCTCTCCTGGGACTAGCGTTGAAGAGACCCAGTACTTC. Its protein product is CASSPGTSVEETQYF.

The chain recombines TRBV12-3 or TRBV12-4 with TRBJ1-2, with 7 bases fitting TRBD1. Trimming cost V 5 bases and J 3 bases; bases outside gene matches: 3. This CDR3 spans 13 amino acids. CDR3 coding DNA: TGTGCCAGCAGTCCTACAGGGGACTATGGCTACACCTTC. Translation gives CASSPTGDYGYTF.

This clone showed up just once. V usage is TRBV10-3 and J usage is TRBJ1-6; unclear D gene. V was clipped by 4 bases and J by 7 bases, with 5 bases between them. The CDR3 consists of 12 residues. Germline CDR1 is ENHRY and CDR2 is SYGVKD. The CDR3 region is CAISATNSPLHF. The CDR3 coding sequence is TGTGCCATCAGTGCTACCAATTCACCCCTCCACTTT.

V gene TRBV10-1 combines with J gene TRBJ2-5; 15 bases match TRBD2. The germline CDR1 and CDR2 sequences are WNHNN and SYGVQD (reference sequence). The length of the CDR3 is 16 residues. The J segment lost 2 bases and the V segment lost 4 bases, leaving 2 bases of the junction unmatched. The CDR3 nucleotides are TGCGCCAGCAGTGGGGGACTAGCGGGGGGTCAAGAGACCCAGTACTTC. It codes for CASSGGLAGGQETQYF.